A single T cell receptor beta chain is shown here with its context. The target antigen is unknown. The data belong to a study of cytomegalovirus exposure and HLA in healthy donors. Notes on the study in general: Most TCR beta V segments were productive about 87% or about 30% of the time in an earlier analysis.

Trimming pared 7 bases from V and 10 bases from J, leaving 22 bases between. This CDR3 is 15 amino acids long. Germline CDR1 LNHDA, CDR2 SQIVND (reference sequence). The PCR ran on 60 Vbeta and 13 Jbeta primers. Sequenced by immunoSEQ multiplex PCR; TCRdb stores in-frame clones only, minus some. The table includes under 110,000 clones, about 75% detected once. Sequencing input: PBMCs. The clonotype was recovered from a man aged 50 to 59 in good health and CMV-seronegative. V is TRBV19 and J is TRBJ1-4; a weak D match, TRBD1 (6 bases). CDR3 amino acids: CASMGLGGADGKLFF. For the CDR3, the DNA is TGTGCCAGTATGGGCCTCGGGGGGGCCGACGGAAAACTGTTTTTT.